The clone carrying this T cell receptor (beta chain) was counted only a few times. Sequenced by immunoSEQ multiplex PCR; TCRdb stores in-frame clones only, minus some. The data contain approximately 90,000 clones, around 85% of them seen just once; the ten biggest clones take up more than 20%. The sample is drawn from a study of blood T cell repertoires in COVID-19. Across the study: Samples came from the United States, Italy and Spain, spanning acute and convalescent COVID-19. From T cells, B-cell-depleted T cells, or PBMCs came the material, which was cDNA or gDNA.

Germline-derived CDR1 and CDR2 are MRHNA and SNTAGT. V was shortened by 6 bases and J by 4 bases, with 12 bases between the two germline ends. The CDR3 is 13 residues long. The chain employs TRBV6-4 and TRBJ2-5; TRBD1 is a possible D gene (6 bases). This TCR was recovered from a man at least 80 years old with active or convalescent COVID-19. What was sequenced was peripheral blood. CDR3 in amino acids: CASSRDIRETQYF. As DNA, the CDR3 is TGTGCCAGCAGCCGGGACATCAGAGAGACCCAGTACTTC.